The rows below give T cell receptor beta chains drawn from one sample of a study of Graves' ophthalmopathy and Graves' hyperthyroidism. TCRdb re-called the multiplex PCR reads through MiXCR, storing one row per CDR3 protein. The sample lists about 740,000 distinct CDR3 sequences, 40% seen once, with around 40% in the top ten. Specimen: peripheral blood. These TCRs come from an adult man with Graves' ophthalmopathy. The CDR3 runs from the conserved cysteine through the conserved F or W. D genes are given only for firm matches. Clone size, where shown, is once, few, many, or a class for clones that have expanded.

clone_size j_call v_call cdr3_length d_call cdr3_aa cdr3_nt
- TRBJ1-2 TRBV2 17 - CASRVKPRTAGQDGHTF TGTGCCAGCAGAGTGAAGCCTCGGACCGCCGGCCAGGATGGCCACACCTTC
many TRBJ2-7 TRBV10-3 14 TRBD1 CAIMGDRTTYEQYF TGTGCCATCATGGGGGACAGGACCACCTACGAGCAGTACTTC
few TRBJ1-5 TRBV6-2/TRBV6-3 15 - CASRPGGIGHQPQHF TGTGCCAGCAGACCAGGAGGCATTGGCCATCAGCCCCAGCATTTT
- TRBJ1-2 TRBV7-2 14 - CASSFRGPNYGYTF TGTGCCAGCAGCTTCCGAGGCCCGAACTATGGCTACACCTTC
- TRBJ2-5 TRBV5-5 12 TRBD2 CASSLGREAQYF TGTGCCAGCAGCTTGGGGCGGGAGGCCCAGTACTTC
few TRBJ1-1 TRBV13 14 TRBD1 CASSSRQGPTEAFF TGTGCCAGCAGCAGCCGACAGGGGCCCACTGAAGCTTTCTTT
- TRBJ1-5 TRBV19 15 TRBD1 CASSIAGTDNQPQHF TGTGCCAGTAGTATAGCGGGGACAGATAATCAGCCCCAGCATTTT
many TRBJ1-1 TRBV12-3/TRBV12-4 13 - CASSLDKNTEAFF TGTGCCAGCAGTTTAGACAAGAACACTGAAGCTTTCTTT
- TRBJ2-2 TRBV25-1 16 TRBD2 CASSVDGRGNTGELFF TGTGCCAGCAGCGTAGACGGGAGGGGGAACACCGGGGAGCTGTTTTTT
- TRBJ1-6 TRBV7-2 15 TRBD1 CASSQGQGENSPLHF TGTGCCAGCAGCCAGGGACAGGGAGAGAATTCACCCCTCCACTTT
- TRBJ2-5 TRBV7-6 13 TRBD1 CASSQDRGWEQYF TGTGCCAGCAGTCAAGACAGGGGCTGGGAGCAGTACTTC
- TRBJ1-5 TRBV27 15 - CASRVFGRGNQPQHF TGTGCCAGCCGAGTTTTCGGGCGCGGCAATCAGCCCCAGCATTTT